The TCR beta chain described here comes from a study of cytomegalovirus exposure and HLA in healthy donors. The wider study: The approximately 130 validation repertoires were reported in a later analysis to have been generated on the same platform as the roughly 680 first-cohort repertoires. Findings and limits, study-wide: Cytomegalovirus status, reportedly, was diagnosed with high specificity and sensitivity by the classifier.

With respect to this clone: Its target is not known.

Only in-frame clones appear in the TCRdb table, and some are missing; sequencing was by immunoSEQ multiplex PCR. The sample lists roughly 130,000 clones; roughly 90% were seen once. The CDR3 contains 14 residues. The V end lost 4 bases, the J end lost 1 base, and 8 bases lay between the germline ends. The germline gives CDR1 WNHNN, CDR2 SYGVQD (reference sequence). V is TRBV10-1 and J is TRBJ2-4, with D maybe TRBD1 (5 bases). The receptor comes from a man between 25 and 39 years old in good health and CMV-seronegative. Sequences were obtained from PBMCs. CDR3 amino acids: CASSAGIAKNIQYF. Here the CDR3 DNA reads TGCGCCAGCAGTGCAGGGATCGCCAAAAACATTCAGTACTTC.